This T cell receptor beta chain was sequenced during a study of CD8 T cells in ankylosing spondylitis. Points from the study as a whole: Clones that were linked to disease were CD8+ and were relatively rare in peripheral blood.

CDR3 size: 14 residues. From germline, CDR1 is SEHNR and CDR2 FQNEAQ (reference sequence). V was clipped by 3 bases and J by 6 bases, with 14 bases between them. The TCR beta libraries were generated through quantitative 5'-RACE incorporating molecular barcodes. TCRdb fed the 5' RACE reads into MiXCR, producing one record per CDR3 protein. This repertoire shows a few hundred thousand distinct CDR3 sequences, roughly 22% found once; its top ten account for about an eighth. In the case of this clonotype: The antigen is unknown.

The J gene is TRBJ1-2, the V gene TRBV7-9; D not resolved. The source is a male donor with ankylosing spondylitis or in good health (not recorded which). The sequenced material came from blood, either unsorted or a sorted T cell fraction (not recorded which). CDR3 in amino acids: CASSFGEGLHGYTF. The CDR3 nucleotides are TGTGCCAGCAGCTTTGGGGAGGGTCTACATGGCTACACCTTC.